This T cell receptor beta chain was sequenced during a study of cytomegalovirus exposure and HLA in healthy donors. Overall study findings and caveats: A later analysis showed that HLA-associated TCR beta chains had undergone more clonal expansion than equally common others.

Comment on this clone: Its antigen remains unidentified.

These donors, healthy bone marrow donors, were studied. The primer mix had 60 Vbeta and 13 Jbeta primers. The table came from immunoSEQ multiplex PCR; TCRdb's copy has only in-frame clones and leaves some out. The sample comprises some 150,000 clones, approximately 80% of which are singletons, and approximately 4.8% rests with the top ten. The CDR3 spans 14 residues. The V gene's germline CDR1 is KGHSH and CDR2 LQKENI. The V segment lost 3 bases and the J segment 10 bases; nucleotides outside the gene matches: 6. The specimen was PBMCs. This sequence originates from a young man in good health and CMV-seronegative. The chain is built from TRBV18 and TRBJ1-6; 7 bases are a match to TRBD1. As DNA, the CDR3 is TGTGCCAGCTCACCCGTTGACAGGGCCTCACCCCTCCACTTT. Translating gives CASSPVDRASPLHF.